What follows are 28 T cell receptor beta chains derived from one specimen sequenced in a study of T cell changes during pregnancy in multiple sclerosis. Clones were read by immunoSEQ multiplex PCR, and TCRdb kept only the in-frame ones, dropping some. The sample lists tens of thousands of clones, around 94% seen once, with around 0.84% in the top ten. Sample: peripheral blood, taken in the third trimester of pregnancy. These receptors all stem from a female donor with multiple sclerosis, enrolled in a pregnancy study.

The V call is TRBV7-2, the J call TRBJ2-3; 8 bases fit TRBD2. CDR1 and CDR2 (germline): SGHTA, FQGNSA. The CDR3 is 13 amino acids. The J segment lost 9 bases and the V segment lost 6 bases, leaving 8 bases of the junction unmatched. Here the CDR3 reads CASSPGGEGTQYF. The CDR3 nucleotides are TGTGCCAGCAGTCCGGGGGGGGAGGGCACGCAGTATTTT.

The genes are TRBV5-6 and TRBJ2-7; 10 bases match TRBD1. The length of the CDR3 is 14 residues. Losses at the gene ends were 4 bases for V and 2 bases for J; bases not matched to a gene: 3. CDR1 SGHDT and CDR2 YYEEEE come from the germline V gene. The CDR3 DNA sequence: TGTGCCAGCAGCAGCGGGACAGGGGCCTACGAGCAGTACTTC. The encoded protein is CASSSGTGAYEQYF.

The rearrangement uses TRBV19 and TRBJ1-1; D is undetermined. The CDR3 runs to 13 residues. V lost 2 bases and J lost 10, with 14 bases in between. Germline V gives CDR1 LNHDA, CDR2 SQIVND (reference sequence). CDR3 region: CASSILGQVGAFF. The CDR3, as DNA: TGTGCCAGTAGTATACTGGGCCAGGTAGGAGCTTTCTTT.

This chain uses TRBV29-1 with TRBJ2-3; 9 bases align to TRBD1. Per germline, CDR1 SQVTM and CDR2 ANQGSEA. V lost 6 bases, J lost 1 base, and 5 bases stayed unmatched. The CDR3 covers 14 residues. The CDR3 reads CSVLQGAGTDTQYF. CDR3 coding DNA: TGCAGCGTGTTACAGGGGGCAGGCACAGATACGCAGTATTTT.

V is TRBV19 and J is TRBJ1-5; the D gene is possibly TRBD1 (5 bases). The CDR3 is made up of 13 amino acids. CDR1 and CDR2 from the germline V gene are LNHDA and SQIVND (reference sequence). Trimming stripped 5 bases from V and 6 bases from J, with 11 bases between. The CDR3 region has the DNA TGTGCCAGTAGTGTCGCAGGGATTCAGCCCCAGCATTTT. Protein product: CASSVAGIQPQHF.

The chain recombines TRBV19 with TRBJ1-5, with D unresolved. CDR1 LNHDA and CDR2 SQIVND come from the germline V gene (reference sequence). The germline V and J ends were trimmed by 1 base and 2 bases, with 9 bases remaining between them. The length of the CDR3 is 15 residues. The CDR3 DNA reads TGTGCCAGTAGTATAGGGACTGGTGGCAATCAGCCCCAGCATTTT. It is translated as CASSIGTGGNQPQHF.

The chain employs TRBV9 and TRBJ1-2; 8 bases line up with TRBD1. This CDR3 is built from 16 residues. The germline CDR1 and CDR2 sequences are SGDLS and YYNGEE. V shed 0 bases, J shed 2 bases, and the junction held 6 bases outside the gene matches. The CDR3 nucleotides are TGTGCCAGCAGCGTAGGGGACAGGCCTAACAACTATGGCTACACCTTC. Translating it yields CASSVGDRPNNYGYTF.

V and J are TRBV9 and TRBJ2-3; 8 bases fit TRBD2. CDR3 size: 16 residues. Trimming at V came to 0 bases and at J to 0 bases, leaving 3 bases not matched to a gene. Germline V gives CDR1 SGDLS, CDR2 YYNGEE. The CDR3 is CASSVERELSTDTQYF. The CDR3 coding sequence is TGTGCCAGCAGCGTAGAGCGGGAGTTGAGCACAGATACGCAGTATTTT.

The chain is built from TRBV29-1 and TRBJ2-1; 11 bases are shared with TRBD2. This CDR3 comprises 15 residues. The germline V gene has CDR1 SQVTM and CDR2 ANQGSEA. V was clipped by 3 bases and J by 5 bases; unmatched bases: 6. The CDR3 DNA reads TGCAGCGTTGAGCCCACTAGCGGGAGCCACAATGAGCAGTTCTTC. Its protein product is CSVEPTSGSHNEQFF.

The V and J genes are TRBV6-6 and TRBJ2-7; TRBD1 matches at 11 bases. The CDR3 loop spans 15 amino acids. V was clipped by 6 bases and J by 2 bases; unmatched bases: 6. Germline CDR1 is MNHNY and CDR2 is SVGAGI (reference sequence). As DNA, the CDR3 is TGTGCCAGCAGCTCTATGGACAGGGGGCCCTACGAGCAGTACTTC. Protein sequence: CASSSMDRGPYEQYF.

The chain has TRBV21-1 and TRBJ1-5; the tabulated D call, TRBD1, remains unverified against the DNA. TRBV21-1 is tagged as a pseudogene. This CDR3 has 14 residues. CDR3 coding DNA: TGTGCCAGCAGCACGGACAGGGCCAATCAGCCCCAGCATTTT. It specifies CASSTDRANQPQHF.

The chain uses TRBV28 and TRBJ2-1; 11 nucleotides match TRBD2. Germline CDR1 is MDHEN and CDR2 is SYDVKM. V trimming: 5 bases; J trimming: 4 bases; junction bases outside the gene matches: 4. The CDR3 is made up of 15 amino acids. The CDR3, as DNA: TGTGCCAGCAGTCCCGCTAGCGGGGGGTACAATGAGCAGTTCTTC. Amino acids: CASSPASGGYNEQFF.

This rearrangement joins TRBV28 to TRBJ2-6; 11 bases align to TRBD1. CDR1 MDHEN and CDR2 SYDVKM come from the germline V gene. V dropped 3 bases and J dropped 0; count of bases not matched to a gene: 1. This CDR3 is built from 17 residues. The CDR3 bases are TGTGCCAGCAGTTTCGGGACAGGGGGCTCTGGGGCCAACGTCCTGACTTTC. Its protein product is CASSFGTGGSGANVLTF.

The chain is built from TRBV10-1 and TRBJ2-7; 7 nucleotides agree with TRBD2. CDR3 length equals 14 residues. Germline CDR1 reads WNHNN; CDR2 reads SYGVQD (reference sequence). The V and J ends lost 3 bases and 6 bases, in that order; junction bases with no gene match: 8. This CDR3 reads CASSEGREGLEQYF. The CDR3 region has the DNA TGCGCCAGCAGTGAAGGCAGGGAGGGCCTCGAGCAGTACTTC.

The chain carries TRBV6-5 and TRBJ2-7; the D gene is possibly TRBD2 (6 bases). Germline V gives CDR1 MNHEY, CDR2 SVGAGI. This CDR3 contains 16 residues. V was trimmed by 0 bases and J by 4 bases, leaving 16 bases between them. CDR3 protein: CASSYSRFGGLYEQYF. DNA of the CDR3: TGTGCCAGCAGTTACTCGAGGTTCGGGGGACTTTACGAGCAGTACTTC.

The chain employs TRBV6-1 and TRBJ2-1, with D possibly being TRBD1 (5 bases). The germline V gene encodes CDR1 MNHNS and CDR2 SASEGT. The CDR3 consists of 14 residues. V lost 6 bases to trimming and J lost 5 bases, with 14 bases between them. CDR3 residues: CASSPTLTDNEQFF. The CDR3 DNA follows: TGTGCCAGCAGCCCGACCTTGACAGACAATGAGCAGTTCTTC.

The genes are TRBV30 and TRBJ2-1; 12 nucleotides line up with TRBD2. This CDR3 is built from 16 residues. Germline CDR1 and CDR2: GTSNPN and SVGIG (reference sequence). Trimming cost V 4 bases and J 0 bases; bases outside gene matches: 4. CDR3 DNA sequence: TGTGCCTGGACCGGGACTAGCGGGCTCTCCTACAATGAGCAGTTCTTC. It codes for CAWTGTSGLSYNEQFF. The whole variable domain, remainder taken from reference TRBV30 and TRBJ2-1, is SQTIHQWPATLVQPVGSPLSLECTVEGTSNPNLYWYRQAAGRGLQLLFYSVGIGQISSEVPQNLSASRPQDRQFILSSKKLLLSDSGFYLCAWTGTSGLSYNEQFFGPGTRLTVL.

CDR3 amino acids: CASSGDRGRSGQQFF. The CDR3 DNA reads as TGTGCCAGCAGCGGGGACAGGGGACGGTCGGGACAGCAGTTCTTC. The genes are TRBV5-4 and TRBJ2-1; 10 bases map to TRBD1. Germline V gives CDR1 SGHNT, CDR2 YYREEE (reference sequence). J gave up 11 bases and V 4 bases, and 12 bases lay outside the gene matches. The CDR3 spans 15 residues. The complete variable domain, with remaining parts taken from reference TRBV5-4 and TRBJ2-1, reads ETGVTQSPTHLIKTRGQQVTLRCSSQSGHNTVSWYQQALGQGPQFIFQYYREEENGRGNFPPRFSGLQFPNYSSELNVNALELDDSALYLCASSGDRGRSGQQFFGPGTRLTVL.

This clone was observed a single time. The chain recombines TRBV28 with TRBJ1-5; no definite D call. Trimming cost V 2 bases and J 7 bases, with 12 bases left between them. This CDR3 spans 14 amino acids. The germline V gene encodes CDR1 MDHEN and CDR2 SYDVKM. The CDR3 DNA sequence: TGTGCCAGCAGTTTAAGGCAGGCGAGCCAGCCCCAGCATTTT. It specifies CASSLRQASQPQHF.

The CDR3 region is CASRPPTGRNGYTF. The CDR3 nucleotides are TGTGCCAGCAGGCCTCCGACAGGGAGGAATGGCTACACCTTC. The rearrangement links TRBV28 to TRBJ1-2; 7 bases are a match to TRBD1. Losses at the gene ends were 6 bases for V and 6 bases for J; bases not matched to a gene: 10. The CDR3 contains 14 residues. Looked up from germline, CDR1 is MDHEN and CDR2 is SYDVKM.

This clone was seen a handful of times. CDR3 loop: CASRQQGSSSEAFF. In DNA form, the CDR3 reads TGCGCCAGCAGACAACAGGGATCGAGTTCAGAAGCTTTCTTT. The V and J genes are TRBV5-1 and TRBJ1-1; tentative D call: TRBD1 (6 bases). Trimming left V 5 bases short and J 8 bases short, with 19 bases between. This CDR3 is built from 14 residues. Germline CDR1 and CDR2: SGHRS and YFSETQ.

This chain links TRBV5-4 with TRBJ2-1, with TRBD2 matching 10 bases. CDR1 and CDR2 from the germline V gene are SGHNT and YYREEE (reference sequence). The junction had 18 bases not matched to a gene; V was cut back by 4 bases and J by 5 bases. CDR3 length: 19 residues. The CDR3 loop is CASSLARGLLAGSNNEQFF. CDR3 DNA sequence: TGTGCCAGCAGCCTCGCTCGGGGGTTACTAGCGGGATCCAACAATGAGCAGTTCTTC.

This clone was detected once. CDR3 sequence (DNA): TGTGCCAGCAGTTTGAGGGATCTCCCGATTGCGATACTGTTTTTT. Its translation: CASSLRDLPIAILFF. The genes are TRBV28 and TRBJ1-4, with D uncertain. In germline, CDR1 is MDHEN, CDR2 SYDVKM. CDR3 length: 15 residues. V gave up 3 bases and J gave up 13 bases, with 21 bases separating them.

This sequence joins TRBV2 and TRBJ2-4, with 9 bases aligning to TRBD2. V lost 2 bases and J lost 5; bases outside the gene matches: 7. CDR1 is SNHLY, CDR2 FYNNEI, per germline. The CDR3 has 16 residues. The CDR3 nucleotides are TGTGCCAGCAGTGAATGGGCGGGGGGGGACCAAAACATTCAGTACTTC. Translated: CASSEWAGGDQNIQYF. The entire variable domain, with the rest obtained from reference TRBV2 and TRBJ2-4, is as follows: EPEVTQTPSHQVTQMGQEVILRCVPISNHLYFYWYRQILGQKVEFLVSFYNNEISEKSEIFDDQFSVERPDGSNFTLKIRSTKLEDSAMYFCASSEWAGGDQNIQYFGAGTRLSVL.

This sequence joins TRBV19 and TRBJ1-1; no firm D call. The CDR3 is made up of 15 amino acids. The germline gives CDR1 LNHDA, CDR2 SQIVND (reference sequence). V lost 1 base and J 0 bases, leaving 9 bases between the germline ends. The CDR3 region has the DNA TGTGCCAGTAGTATAGGGAGACGGATGAACACTGAAGCTTTCTTT. This translates into CASSIGRRMNTEAFF.

The rearrangement uses TRBV5-1 and TRBJ2-2, with 9 bases lining up with TRBD2. The CDR3 is 16 amino acids. V was clipped by 4 bases and J by 4 bases; unmatched bases: 8. The germline V gene encodes CDR1 SGHRS and CDR2 YFSETQ. CDR3 coding DNA: TGCGCCAGCAGCCGAGGAGCGGGAGGCCCCACCGGGGAGCTGTTTTTT. This translates into CASSRGAGGPTGELFF. Drawing the rest from reference TRBV5-1 and TRBJ2-2, the complete variable domain is KAGVTQTPRYLIKTRGQQVTLSCSPISGHRSVSWYQQTPGQGLQFLFEYFSETQRNKGNFPGRFSGRQFSNSRSEMNVSTLELGDSALYLCASSRGAGGPTGELFFGEGSRLTVL.

V gene TRBV7-9 combines with J gene TRBJ1-4, with 10 bases aligning to TRBD1. Germline V gene sequence: CDR1 SEHNR, CDR2 FQNEAQ (reference sequence). The CDR3 consists of 14 residues. The ends lost 5 bases at V and 8 bases at J; junction bases unmatched: 5. The CDR3 region has the DNA TGTGCCAGCAGCCCGGGACAGGGGTACGAAAAACTGTTTTTT. Protein product: CASSPGQGYEKLFF.

The V gene is TRBV2, the J gene TRBJ1-2; D gene ambiguous. This CDR3 is 14 amino acids long. Trimming cost V 5 bases and J 2 bases, with 12 bases left between them. The germline V gene encodes CDR1 SNHLY and CDR2 FYNNEI. This CDR3 is CASSPKVANYGYTF. The CDR3 DNA follows: TGTGCCAGCAGTCCTAAAGTTGCAAACTATGGCTACACCTTC.